This entry concerns a single T cell receptor beta chain. What it binds is unknown. The sample is drawn from a study of PD-L1 blockade in urothelial cancer. Across the whole study: Blood samples had a median of approximately 150,000 T cells.

Germline CDR1 and CDR2: MNHNS and SASEGT. This CDR3 comprises 11 residues. The ends were cut back, 7 bases at V and 11 bases at J, with 15 bases in the middle. Here immunoSEQ multiplex PCR was the method, and the copy in TCRdb shows in-frame clones only, minus some. The sample has tens of thousands of clones; about nine tenths are singletons. Study results and limitations: Better survival was predicted by below-median pretreatment blood TCR clonality.

The specimen comprised PBMCs, sampled around atezolizumab (anti-PD-L1) treatment. This sequence was found in a woman in her 70s with urothelial cancer. J is TRBJ2-7 and V is TRBV6-1; TRBD2 is a possible D gene (6 bases). The CDR3 nucleotides are TGTGCCAGCAAAGGCGCCGGGGGAGAGTACTTC. As protein: CASKGAGGEYF.